Reported below is one TCR beta chain. Its specificity is unknown. This sample stems from a study of lymphopenia after photon versus proton radiotherapy. Regarding the study as a whole: After the lymphocyte nadir, photon-treated repertoires showed oligoclonal expansion, especially of CD8+ Temra cells.

Sequencing was performed with immunoSEQ multiplex PCR; in TCRdb, only in-frame clones are kept and a portion is missing. The profile covers approximately 30,000 clones, with 85% to 95% appearing a single time and roughly 0.71% taken by the ten largest. Trimming stripped 5 bases from V and 8 bases from J, with 15 bases between. Per germline, CDR1 MNHEY and CDR2 SVGAGI. The CDR3 has 13 residues. The specimen was peripheral blood, collected from a patient treated with photon-based radiotherapy. This sequence originates from a woman aged 45-65 years with cholangiocarcinoma. The gene calls are TRBV6-5 and TRBJ1-2; D not resolved. The CDR3 coding sequence is TGTGCCAGCAGTGATGATCCTTCTCGGGGCTACACCTTC. Its protein product is CASSDDPSRGYTF.